Below, one T cell receptor beta chain is given with its context. As yet, its antigen is unknown. This specimen comes from a study of vaccination and CD4 T cells after COVID-19. Study background: The stimulus for the cells was overlapping spike peptides derived from SARS-CoV-2, HCoV-NL63, HCoV-OC43 and HCoV-229E.

The V gene lost 3 bases and the J gene lost 2 bases, with 8 bases spanning the gap. The CDR3 contains 13 residues. Germline CDR1 is KGHSH and CDR2 is LQKENI. At the Johns Hopkins FTIC core, DNA taken from cultured CD4+ T cells was sequenced by way of the Oncomine TCR Beta short-read assay. TCRdb independently ran MiXCR on the PCR reads; one entry per CDR3 protein. In the table there are roughly 10,000 distinct CDR3 sequences, 66% of which are singletons. Treatment in this sample: approximately 10-day PBMC culture with coronavirus spike peptide pools or control peptides (ViraFEST assay). Two million PBMCs per well were cultured with 7.5 to 10 IU/ml IL-2 and 9 to 10 ug/ml peptide pools.

V is TRBV18 and J is TRBJ2-7, with no clear D. The sample taken for sequencing was CD4+ T cells from blood, cultured in vitro. The source of this sequence is a human donor who had recovered from COVID-19. In nucleotides, the CDR3 is TGTGCCAGCTCACCCGGCCTAGCCTACGAGCAGTACTTC. Residues: CASSPGLAYEQYF. The whole variable domain, remainder taken from reference TRBV18 and TRBJ2-7, is NAGVMQNPRHLVRRRGQEARLRCSPMKGHSHVYWYRQLPEEGLKFMVYLQKENIIDESGMPKERFSAEFPKEGPSILRIQQVVRGDSAAYFCASSPGLAYEQYFGPGTRLTVT.